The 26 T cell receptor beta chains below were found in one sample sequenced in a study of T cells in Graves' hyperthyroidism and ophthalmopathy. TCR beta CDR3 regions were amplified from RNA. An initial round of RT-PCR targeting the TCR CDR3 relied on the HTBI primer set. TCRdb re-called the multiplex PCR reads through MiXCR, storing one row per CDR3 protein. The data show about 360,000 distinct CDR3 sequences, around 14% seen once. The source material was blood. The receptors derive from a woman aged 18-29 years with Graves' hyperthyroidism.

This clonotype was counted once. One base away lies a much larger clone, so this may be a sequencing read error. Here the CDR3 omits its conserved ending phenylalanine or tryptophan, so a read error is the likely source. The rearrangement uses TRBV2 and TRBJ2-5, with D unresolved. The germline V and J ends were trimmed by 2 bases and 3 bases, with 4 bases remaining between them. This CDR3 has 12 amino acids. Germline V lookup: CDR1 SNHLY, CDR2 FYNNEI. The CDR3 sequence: CASSELEETQYL. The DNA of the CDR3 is TGTGCCAGCAGTGAACTGGAAGAGACCCAGTACCTC.

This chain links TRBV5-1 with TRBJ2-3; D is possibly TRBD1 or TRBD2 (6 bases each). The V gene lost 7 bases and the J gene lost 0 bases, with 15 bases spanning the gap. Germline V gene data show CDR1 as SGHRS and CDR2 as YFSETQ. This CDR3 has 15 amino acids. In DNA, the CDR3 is TGCGCCAGCCGGACCACAGGGACTAGCACAGATACGCAGTATTTT. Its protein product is CASRTTGTSTDTQYF.

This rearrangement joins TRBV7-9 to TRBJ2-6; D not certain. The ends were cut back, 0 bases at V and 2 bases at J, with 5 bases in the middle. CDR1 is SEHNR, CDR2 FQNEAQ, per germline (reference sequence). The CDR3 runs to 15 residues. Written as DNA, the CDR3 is TGTGCCAGCAGCTTAGCCCGGACTGGGGCCAACGTCCTGACTTTC. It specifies CASSLARTGANVLTF.

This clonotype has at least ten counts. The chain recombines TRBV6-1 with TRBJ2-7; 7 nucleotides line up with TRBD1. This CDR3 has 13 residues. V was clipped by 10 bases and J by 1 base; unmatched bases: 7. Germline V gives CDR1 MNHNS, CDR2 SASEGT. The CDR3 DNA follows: TGTGCCACCGAACCGGGACAGTCCTACGAGCAGTACTTC. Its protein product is CATEPGQSYEQYF.

The CDR3: CASSFGRYEISYNEQFF. The CDR3 bases are TGTGCCAGCAGTTTCGGCAGGTACGAGATCTCCTACAATGAGCAGTTCTTC. The V gene is TRBV28, the J gene TRBJ2-1; D remains ambiguous. Deletions cut 3 bases from V and 0 bases from J, with 15 bases between. This CDR3 has 17 amino acids. Germline V CDR1 and CDR2: MDHEN, SYDVKM.

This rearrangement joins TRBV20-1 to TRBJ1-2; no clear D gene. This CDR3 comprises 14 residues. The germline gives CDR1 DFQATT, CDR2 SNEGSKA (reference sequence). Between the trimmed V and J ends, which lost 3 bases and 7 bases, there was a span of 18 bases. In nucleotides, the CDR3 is TGCAGTGCTAGGTGGCCGGACGGGGTGGGTGGCTACACCTTC. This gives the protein CSARWPDGVGGYTF.

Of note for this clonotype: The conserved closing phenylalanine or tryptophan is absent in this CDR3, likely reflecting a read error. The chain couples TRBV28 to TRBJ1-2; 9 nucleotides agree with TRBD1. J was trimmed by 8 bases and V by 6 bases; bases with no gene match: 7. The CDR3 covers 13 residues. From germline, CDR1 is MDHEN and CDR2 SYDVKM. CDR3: CASSPTGGGGYTL. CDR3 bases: TGTGCCAGCAGCCCTACAGGGGGCGGCGGCTACACCCTC.

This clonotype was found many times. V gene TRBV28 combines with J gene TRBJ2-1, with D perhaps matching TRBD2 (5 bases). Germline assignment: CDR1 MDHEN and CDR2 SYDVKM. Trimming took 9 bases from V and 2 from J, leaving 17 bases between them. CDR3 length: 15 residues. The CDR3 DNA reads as TGTGCCAGTACGAAGAGGGAGTGGGCCTACAATGAGCAGTTCTTC. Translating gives CASTKREWAYNEQFF.

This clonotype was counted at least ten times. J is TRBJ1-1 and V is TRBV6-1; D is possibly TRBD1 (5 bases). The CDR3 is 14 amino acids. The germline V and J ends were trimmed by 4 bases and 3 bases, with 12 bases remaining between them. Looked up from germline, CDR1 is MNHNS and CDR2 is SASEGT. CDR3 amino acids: CASSGGGPYTEAFF. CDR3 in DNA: TGTGCCAGCAGTGGCGGGGGTCCTTACACTGAAGCTTTCTTT.

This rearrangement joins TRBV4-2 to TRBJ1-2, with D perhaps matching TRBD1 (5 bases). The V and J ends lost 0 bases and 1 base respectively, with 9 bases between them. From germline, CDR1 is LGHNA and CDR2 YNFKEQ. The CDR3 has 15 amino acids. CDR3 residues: CASSQELQVNYGYTF. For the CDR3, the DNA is TGTGCCAGCAGCCAAGAACTACAGGTTAACTATGGCTACACCTTC.

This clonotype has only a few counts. CDR3 sequence: CASSLGEGRMEQYF. Here the CDR3 DNA reads TGTGCCAGCAGCTTAGGAGAGGGTAGGATGGAGCAGTACTTC. V usage is TRBV7-9 and J usage is TRBJ2-7, with a weak D call TRBD2 (5 bases). V was clipped by 1 base and J by 7 bases, with 14 bases between them. Per germline, CDR1 SEHNR and CDR2 FQNEAQ (reference sequence). The CDR3 covers 14 residues.

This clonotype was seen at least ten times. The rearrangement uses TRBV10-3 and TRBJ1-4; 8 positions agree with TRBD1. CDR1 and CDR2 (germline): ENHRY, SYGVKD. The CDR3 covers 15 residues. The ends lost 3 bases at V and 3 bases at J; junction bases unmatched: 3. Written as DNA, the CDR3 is TGTGCCATCAGTGATCCGACAGGGGCTAATGAAAAACTGTTTTTT. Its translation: CAISDPTGANEKLFF.

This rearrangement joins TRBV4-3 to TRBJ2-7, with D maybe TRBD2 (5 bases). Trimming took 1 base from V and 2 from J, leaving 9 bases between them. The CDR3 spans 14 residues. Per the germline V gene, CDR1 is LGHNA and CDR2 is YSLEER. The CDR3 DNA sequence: TGCGCCAGCAGCCAAGTCGGGGTGGCCTACGAGCAGTACTTC. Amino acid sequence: CASSQVGVAYEQYF.

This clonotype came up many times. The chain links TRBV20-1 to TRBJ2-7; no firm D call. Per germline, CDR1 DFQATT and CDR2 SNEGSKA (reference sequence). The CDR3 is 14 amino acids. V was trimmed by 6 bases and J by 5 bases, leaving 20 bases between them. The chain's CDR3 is CSALNPRSGDEQYF. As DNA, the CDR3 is TGCAGTGCCCTCAACCCCCGGTCAGGCGACGAGCAGTACTTC.

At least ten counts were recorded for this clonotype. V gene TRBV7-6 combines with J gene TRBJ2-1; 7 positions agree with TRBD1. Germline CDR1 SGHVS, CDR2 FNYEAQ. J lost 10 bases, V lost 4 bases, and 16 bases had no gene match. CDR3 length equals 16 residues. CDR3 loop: CASSSTPGQESWEQFF. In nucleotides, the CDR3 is TGTGCCAGCAGCTCCACACCCGGACAGGAGAGTTGGGAGCAGTTCTTC.

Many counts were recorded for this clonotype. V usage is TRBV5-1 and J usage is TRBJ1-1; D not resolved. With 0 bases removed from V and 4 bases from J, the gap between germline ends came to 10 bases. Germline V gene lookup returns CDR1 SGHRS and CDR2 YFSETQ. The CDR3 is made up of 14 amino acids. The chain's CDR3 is CASSLAQGSTEAFF. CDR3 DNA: TGCGCCAGCAGCTTGGCCCAAGGGAGCACTGAAGCTTTCTTT. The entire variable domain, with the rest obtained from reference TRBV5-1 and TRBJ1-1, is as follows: KAGVTQTPRYLIKTRGQQVTLSCSPISGHRSVSWYQQTPGQGLQFLFEYFSETQRNKGNFPGRFSGRQFSNSRSEMNVSTLELGDSALYLCASSLAQGSTEAFFGQGTRLTVV.

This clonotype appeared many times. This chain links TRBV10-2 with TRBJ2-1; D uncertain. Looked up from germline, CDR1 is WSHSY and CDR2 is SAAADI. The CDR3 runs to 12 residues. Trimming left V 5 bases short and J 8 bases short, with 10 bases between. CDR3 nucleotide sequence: TGCGCCAGCAGTTCTGTCCTTGATGAGCAGTTCTTC. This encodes CASSSVLDEQFF.

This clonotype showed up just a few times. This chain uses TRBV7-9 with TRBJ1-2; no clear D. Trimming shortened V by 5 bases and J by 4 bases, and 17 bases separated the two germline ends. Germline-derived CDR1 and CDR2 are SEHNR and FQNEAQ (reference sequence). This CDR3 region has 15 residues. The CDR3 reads CASSPVDAGPYGYTF. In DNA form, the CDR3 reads TGTGCCAGCAGCCCGGTCGATGCTGGGCCCTATGGCTACACCTTC. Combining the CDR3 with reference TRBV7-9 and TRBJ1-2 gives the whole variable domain DTGVSQNPRHKITKRGQNVTFRCDPISEHNRLYWYRQTLGQGPEFLTYFQNEAQLEKSRLLSDRFSAERPKGSFSTLEIQRTEQGDSAMYLCASSPVDAGPYGYTFGSGTRLTVV.

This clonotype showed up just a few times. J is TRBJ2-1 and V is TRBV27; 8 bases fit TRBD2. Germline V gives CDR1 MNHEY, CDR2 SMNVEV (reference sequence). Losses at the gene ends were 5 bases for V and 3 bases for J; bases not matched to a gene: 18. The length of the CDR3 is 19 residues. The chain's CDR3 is CASSQETYPSSGVYNEQFF. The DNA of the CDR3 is TGTGCCAGCAGTCAAGAAACCTACCCGAGTAGCGGGGTCTACAATGAGCAGTTCTTC.

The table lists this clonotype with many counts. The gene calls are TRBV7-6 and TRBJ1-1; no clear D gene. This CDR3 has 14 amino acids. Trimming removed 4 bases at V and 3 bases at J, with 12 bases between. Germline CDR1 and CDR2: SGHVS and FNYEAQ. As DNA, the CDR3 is TGTGCCAGCAGCTCCGGAGCCCTATACACTGAAGCTTTCTTT. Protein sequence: CASSSGALYTEAFF.

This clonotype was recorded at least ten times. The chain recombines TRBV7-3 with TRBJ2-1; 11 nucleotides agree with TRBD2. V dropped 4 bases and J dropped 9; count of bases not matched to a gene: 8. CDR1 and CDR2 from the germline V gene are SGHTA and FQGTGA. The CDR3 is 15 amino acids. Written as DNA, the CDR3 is TGTGCCAGCAGCTCATTAGCGGGAGGGCCGGGTGAGCAGTTCTTC. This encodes CASSSLAGGPGEQFF.

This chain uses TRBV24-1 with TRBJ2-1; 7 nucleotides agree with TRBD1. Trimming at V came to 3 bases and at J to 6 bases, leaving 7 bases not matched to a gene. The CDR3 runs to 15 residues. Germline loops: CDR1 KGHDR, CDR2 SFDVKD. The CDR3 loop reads CATSDIDRVANEQFF. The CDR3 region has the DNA TGTGCCACCAGTGATATCGACAGGGTTGCCAATGAGCAGTTCTTC.

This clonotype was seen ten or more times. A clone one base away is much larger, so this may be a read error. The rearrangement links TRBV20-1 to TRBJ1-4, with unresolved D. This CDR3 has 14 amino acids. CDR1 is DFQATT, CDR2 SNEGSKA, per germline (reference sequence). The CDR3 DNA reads TGCAGTGCTGGAGACGCGGGCCTCAATGAAAAACTGTTTTTT. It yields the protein CSAGDAGLNEKLFF.

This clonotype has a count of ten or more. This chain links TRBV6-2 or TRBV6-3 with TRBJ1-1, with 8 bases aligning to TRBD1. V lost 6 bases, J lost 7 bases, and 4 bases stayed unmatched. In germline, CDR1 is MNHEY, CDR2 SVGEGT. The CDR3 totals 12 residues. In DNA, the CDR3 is TGTGCCAGCAGGTCCGGGACAGGTGAAGCTTTCTTT. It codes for CASRSGTGEAFF.

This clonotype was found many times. The chain's CDR3 is CASSTTGSKETQYF. The DNA of the CDR3 is TGTGCCAGCAGCACAACCGGGTCCAAAGAGACCCAGTACTTC. The chain joins TRBV7-9 to TRBJ2-5; D gene ambiguous. The CDR3 totals 14 residues. The V gene's germline CDR1 is SEHNR and CDR2 FQNEAQ (reference sequence). V lost 5 bases and J 3 bases, leaving 13 bases between the germline ends.

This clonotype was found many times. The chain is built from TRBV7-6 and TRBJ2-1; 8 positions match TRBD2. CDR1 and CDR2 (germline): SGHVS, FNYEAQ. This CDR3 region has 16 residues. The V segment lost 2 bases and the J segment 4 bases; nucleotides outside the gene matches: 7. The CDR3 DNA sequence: TGTGCCAGCAGCTTACCAAGCGGGGGATCTTACAATGAGCAGTTCTTC. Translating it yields CASSLPSGGSYNEQFF.